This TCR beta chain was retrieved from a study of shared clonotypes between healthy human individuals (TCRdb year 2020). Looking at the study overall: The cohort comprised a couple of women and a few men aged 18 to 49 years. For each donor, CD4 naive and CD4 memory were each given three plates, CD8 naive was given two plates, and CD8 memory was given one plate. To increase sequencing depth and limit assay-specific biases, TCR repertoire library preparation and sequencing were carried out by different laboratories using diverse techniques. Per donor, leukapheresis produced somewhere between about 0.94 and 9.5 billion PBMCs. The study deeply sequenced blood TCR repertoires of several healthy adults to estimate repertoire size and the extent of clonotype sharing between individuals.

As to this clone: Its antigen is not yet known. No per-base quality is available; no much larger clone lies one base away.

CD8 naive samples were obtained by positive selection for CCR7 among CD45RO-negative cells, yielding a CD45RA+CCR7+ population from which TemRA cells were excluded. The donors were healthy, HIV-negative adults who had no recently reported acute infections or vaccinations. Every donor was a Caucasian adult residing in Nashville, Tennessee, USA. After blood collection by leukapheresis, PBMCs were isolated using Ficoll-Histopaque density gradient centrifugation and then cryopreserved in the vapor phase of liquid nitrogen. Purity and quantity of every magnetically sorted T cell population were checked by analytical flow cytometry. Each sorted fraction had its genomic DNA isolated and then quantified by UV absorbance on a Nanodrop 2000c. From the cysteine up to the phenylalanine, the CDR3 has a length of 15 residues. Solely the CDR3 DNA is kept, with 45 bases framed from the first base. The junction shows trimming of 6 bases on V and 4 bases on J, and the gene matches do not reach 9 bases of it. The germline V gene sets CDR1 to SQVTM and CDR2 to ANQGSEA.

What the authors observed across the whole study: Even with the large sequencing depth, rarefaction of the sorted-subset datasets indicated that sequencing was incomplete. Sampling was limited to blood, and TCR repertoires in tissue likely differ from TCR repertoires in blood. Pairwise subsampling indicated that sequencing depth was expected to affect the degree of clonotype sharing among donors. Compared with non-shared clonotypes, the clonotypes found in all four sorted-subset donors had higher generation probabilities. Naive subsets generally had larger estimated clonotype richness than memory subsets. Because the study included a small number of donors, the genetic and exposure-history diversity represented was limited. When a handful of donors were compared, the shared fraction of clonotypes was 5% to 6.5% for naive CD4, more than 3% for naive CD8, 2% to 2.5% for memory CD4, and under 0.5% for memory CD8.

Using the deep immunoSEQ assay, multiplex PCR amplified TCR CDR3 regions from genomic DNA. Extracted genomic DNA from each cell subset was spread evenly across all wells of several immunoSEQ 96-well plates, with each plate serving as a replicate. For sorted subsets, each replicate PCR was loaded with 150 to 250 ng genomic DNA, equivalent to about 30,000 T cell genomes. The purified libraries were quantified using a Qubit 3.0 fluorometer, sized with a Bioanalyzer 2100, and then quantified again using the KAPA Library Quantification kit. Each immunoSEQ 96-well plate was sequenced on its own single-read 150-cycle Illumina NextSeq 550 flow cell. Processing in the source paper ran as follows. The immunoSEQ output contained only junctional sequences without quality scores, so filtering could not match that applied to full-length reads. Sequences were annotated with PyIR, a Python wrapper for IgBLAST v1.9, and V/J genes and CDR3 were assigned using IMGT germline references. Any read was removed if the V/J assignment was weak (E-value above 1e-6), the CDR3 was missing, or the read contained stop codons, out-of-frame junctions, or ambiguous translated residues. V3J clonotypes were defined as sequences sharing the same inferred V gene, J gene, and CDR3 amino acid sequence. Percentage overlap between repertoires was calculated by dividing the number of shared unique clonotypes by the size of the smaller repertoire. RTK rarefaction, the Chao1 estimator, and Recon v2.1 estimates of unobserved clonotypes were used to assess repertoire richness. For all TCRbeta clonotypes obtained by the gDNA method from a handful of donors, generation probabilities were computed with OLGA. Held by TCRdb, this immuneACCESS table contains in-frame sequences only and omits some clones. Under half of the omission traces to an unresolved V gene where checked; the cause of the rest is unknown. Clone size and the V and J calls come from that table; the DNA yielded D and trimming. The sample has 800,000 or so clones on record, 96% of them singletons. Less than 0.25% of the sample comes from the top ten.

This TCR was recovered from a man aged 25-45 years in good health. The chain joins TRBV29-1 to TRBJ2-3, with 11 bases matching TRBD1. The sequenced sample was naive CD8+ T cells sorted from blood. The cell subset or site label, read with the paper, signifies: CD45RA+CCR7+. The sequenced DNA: TGCAGCGTCCTCCTGGACAGGGGGCTCGCAGATACGCAGTATTTT. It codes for CSVLLDRGLADTQYF.